This TCR beta chain was sequenced in a study of vaccination and CD4 T cells after COVID-19. Study-wide background: Six males and four females, two Hispanic, made up the convalescents.

Sequenced with the Oncomine TCR Beta short-read assay was DNA taken from cultured CD4+ T cells. Each CDR3 protein gets one entry after TCRdb re-called the PCR reads with MiXCR. This table holds roughly 15,000 distinct CDR3 sequences, 63% found once. Sample treatment: approximately nine-day PBMC culture with coronavirus spike peptide pools or control peptides (ViraFEST assay). Following expansion of antigen-specific T cells with peptide pools, ViraFEST then sequenced TCRs. Half-medium replacement with fresh IL-2 medium took place on days 3 and 7. This clonotype occurred a few times. Its antigen is unknown. The CDR3 contains 15 residues. V dropped 5 bases and J dropped 0 bases, with 11 bases sitting between them. Germline CDR1 reads LNHDA; CDR2 reads SQIVND (reference sequence).

This sequence originates from a human donor who had recovered from COVID-19. The sample consisted of CD4+ T cells from blood, cultured in vitro. This chain connects TRBV19 to TRBJ1-5, with no clear D. CDR3 nucleotide sequence: TGTGCCAGTAGTTTTCTGCTCAGTAGCAATCAGCCCCAGCATTTT. Encoded protein: CASSFLLSSNQPQHF.